This T cell receptor beta chain appears in the sequencing data of a study of T cell responses to AZD1222 COVID-19 vaccine. General observations from the study: Seropositive status at baseline applied to only 6 or 7 AZD1222 recipients.

The V end lost 6 bases, the J end lost 11 bases, and 33 bases lay between the germline ends. Germline V CDR1 and CDR2: MNHEY, SMNVEV (reference sequence). The CDR3 is 18 residues long. Produced via immunoSEQ multiplex PCR; TCRdb's table is partial and in-frame only. The repertoire consists of roughly 120,000 clones, with 80% to 90% occurring once and the leading ten covering roughly 4.3%. This clone was counted once. Its antigen is still unknown. The specimen comprised peripheral blood, sampled on day 0 of MenACWY control vaccination. J is TRBJ2-3 and V is TRBV27, with D possibly being TRBD1 or TRBD2 (5 bases each). This clonotype was obtained from an adult in good health. The CDR3 reads CASSRTGVVGVRTVVQYF. For the CDR3, the DNA is TGTGCCAGCAGCCGAACCGGGGTAGTGGGGGTCAGGACTGTTGTGCAGTATTTT.